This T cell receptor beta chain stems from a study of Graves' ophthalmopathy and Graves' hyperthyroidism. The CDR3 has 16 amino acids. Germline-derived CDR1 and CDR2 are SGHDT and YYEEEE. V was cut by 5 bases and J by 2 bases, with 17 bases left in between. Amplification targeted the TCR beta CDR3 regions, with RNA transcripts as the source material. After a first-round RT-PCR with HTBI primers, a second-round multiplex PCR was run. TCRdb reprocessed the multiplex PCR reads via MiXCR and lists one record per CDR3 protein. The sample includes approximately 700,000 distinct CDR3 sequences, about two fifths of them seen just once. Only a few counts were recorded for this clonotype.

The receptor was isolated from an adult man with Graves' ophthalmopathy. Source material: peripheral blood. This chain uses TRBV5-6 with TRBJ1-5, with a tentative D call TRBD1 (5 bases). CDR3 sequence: CASSRGGMLGNQPQHF. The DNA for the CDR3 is TGTGCCAGCAGTCGCGGGGGTATGTTGGGCAATCAGCCCCAGCATTTT. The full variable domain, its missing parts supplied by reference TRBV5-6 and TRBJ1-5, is DAGVTQSPTHLIKTRGQQVTLRCSPKSGHDTVSWYQQALGQGPQFIFQYYEEEERQRGNFPDRFSGHQFPNYSSELNVNALLLGDSALYLCASSRGGMLGNQPQHFGDGTRLSIL.